This T cell receptor (beta chain) stems from a study of identical twins (TCRdb year 2016). With respect to the entire study: TCR alpha and beta repertoires from monozygotic twins, unrelated adults of various ages and cord blood were deep-sequenced to test whether fetal clonotypes persist. To rule out contamination, the twin experiments were replicated at different times with different library preparation protocols.

This clonotype was counted many times. Its antigen is still unknown. One base away there is no much larger clone; base qualities are not given. Every donor in the study was a healthy Caucasian. Three pairs of female monozygotic twins, all aged roughly 18 to 29 years, made up the twin cohort. Peripheral blood mononuclear cells were the source from which RNA for the TCR libraries was isolated. Libraries came from 5' RACE. Sequencing was performed on an Illumina HiSeq 2000. A universal primer binding site was introduced by template switching, and a unique molecular identifier was present in the final cDNA, enabling accurate counting of TCR cDNA molecules. First-strand cDNA for TCR alpha and beta chains was synthesized from specific primers in the conserved constant-segment region. To control for contamination, every cDNA library carried two barcodes: a SMART-Mk sample barcode plus Illumina barcodes. TruSeq adapter sequences along with Illumina sample barcodes were introduced in two successive PCR steps. Sequencing of the TCR alpha and beta cDNA libraries was done on the Illumina HiSeq platform using custom primers. In the original analysis: Unique molecular identifiers were extracted from raw reads with MiGEC, and CDR3 positions were determined with MiXCR. Recombination models were inferred per individual with the repgenHMM and IGoR tools using an EM algorithm. Shared clonotype analysis was performed with the tcR package in R, normalizing sharing by the product of cloneset sizes. To study raw recombination without the effects of thymic and clonal selection, out-of-frame nonproductive sequences were analyzed. TCRdb took the public reads, trimmed them with fastp at Q25, ran MiXCR for clone calling and kept in-frame beta chains. Rows matching on CDR3 protein sequence are summarized as one entry with the most common DNA and genes. Clone size and V and J calls follow TCRdb, not the original study. Counted in this sample were about 790,000 distinct CDR3 sequences; about 20% of them appeared once. The ten largest account for about 12% of the sample.

Points the paper makes about the study in general: Conclusions relied on cross-sectional statistical analysis, since the same donors could not be followed over many years. Out-of-frame TCR alpha sharing in monozygotic twins was systematically underestimated by recombination models, whereas sharing between unrelated individuals was in agreement with the recombination models. Compared with coincidental sharing between unrelated individuals, an excess of low generation-probability sequences was observed among out-of-frame TCR alpha sequences shared between twins. In beta out-of-frame sequences, excess twin sharing was weaker, because having fewer shared sequences lowered the signal-to-noise ratio. Abundant cord blood beta clonotypes carried fewer insertions; young adult naive repertoires showed a weaker similar trend, while memory repertoires showed none. Zero-insertion analyses could be partly confounded by invariant T cells such as MAIT and iNKT, although diverse VJ usage argued against such confounding for most clonotypes.

These data were also filed under a second study, of T cells expressing NK-cell markers. The second study, in turn, reports: TCR beta-chain repertoires were profiled in sorted CD3+CD56+NKG2C+, CD3+CD56+NKG2C- and CD3+CD56-NKG2C+ T-cell subsets from roughly eight donors. Among the eight sequenced donors, only one was HCMV-seronegative, while the other seven were HCMV-seropositive. To restrict sorting to alphabetaTCR-expressing T cells, an anti-gammadeltaTCR antibody was added in several experiments. In six donors, the dominant CD3+CD56+NKG2C+ clonotypes were among the top 10 CD8+ clonotypes and accounted for roughly 1.0-7.5% of CD8+ T cells. Those dominant clonotypes were again the most abundant among CD3+CD56-NKG2C+ cells in a handful of donors, at about 28.3-65%. Whether the expanded NKG2C-expressing T cell clones were specific for HCMV antigens was left unclear. All eight donors whose samples were sequenced were randomly selected healthy volunteers, three of them men and five women. A commercial ELISA kit detecting HCMV-specific IgG in serum was used to determine HCMV serostatus. For 5 or 6 donors, unsorted PBMC were also used to sequence bulk peripheral blood T-cell repertoires. MIGEC handled demultiplexing of the reads and grouping by UMI, while MiTCR was used to assemble and quantify clonotypes. To exclude erroneous sequences, any TCR cDNA sequence not supported by at least two reads was discarded. Downstream repertoire analysis used the tcR package, and clonotypes were matched across fractions by CDR3 nucleotide sequence plus V segment. VDJmatch was used to annotate antigen specificity against VDJdb, with one amino acid substitution in CDR3 allowed.

Sample: PBMCs. The sequence derives from a woman between 18 and 29 years old in good health.

The DNA reads TGTGCCAGCAGGGTACAATCCTACGAGCAGTACTTC. Translated, this is CASRVQSYEQYF. The rearranged segments are TRBV6-1 and TRBJ2-7, with the identity of the D gene unclear. Trimming takes 6 bases from V and 1 base from J, and the germline ends sit 7 bases apart. Spanning cysteine to phenylalanine, the CDR3 consists of 12 amino acids. CDR3 DNA is the only sequence kept; it has 36 bases, read in frame from the first base. Based on the germline V gene, the CDR1 and CDR2 sequences are MNHNS and SASEGT.